These T cell receptor beta chains were read from a single sample in a study of CD8+CD57+ T cells in acquired aplastic anemia. MiXCR, applied by TCRdb to the reads, yields one record per CDR3 protein. This sample carries around 430,000 distinct CDR3 sequences, less than 35% of them seen once, and the ten largest clones take about 0.8%. Sequencing was performed on sorted CD4+, CD8+, or CD8+CD57+ T cells (not recorded which) from PBMCs. These receptors originate from a human donor with aplastic anemia. CDR3s include the opening cysteine and the closing phenylalanine or tryptophan. The D gene is left open where the match is weak. Only some rows state a clone size, as once, few, many or a class for expanded clones.

v_call	clone_size	d_call	j_call	cdr3_aa	cdr3_nt
TRBV28	few	TRBD2	TRBJ2-1	CASSPSGSGRAYNEQFF	TGTGCCAGCAGTCCCTCGGGTAGCGGGAGGGCATACAATGAGCAGTTCTTC
TRBV2	once	TRBD2	TRBJ2-4	CASMGAGGNNIQYF	TGTGCCAGCATGGGGGCGGGGGGGAATAACATTCAGTACTTC
TRBV10-2	NA	TRBD1	TRBJ1-1	CATSGSGGMNTEAFF	TGCGCCACCAGTGGGTCAGGGGGGATGAACACTGAAGCTTTCTTT
TRBV10-3	NA	NA	TRBJ1-6	CAISESNSPLHF	TGTGCCATCAGTGAGTCTAATTCACCCCTCCACTTT
TRBV2	once	NA	TRBJ2-3	CASSLAGRGLDTQYF	TGTGCCAGCAGCTTGGCAGGGAGAGGCTTAGATACGCAGTATTTT
TRBV7-8	NA	TRBD1	TRBJ2-7	CASNFGQGAYEQYF	TGTGCCAGCAACTTCGGACAGGGGGCTTACGAGCAGTACTTC
TRBV9	few	NA	TRBJ2-2	CASSVAIGQSNTGELFF	TGTGCCAGCAGCGTAGCCATAGGACAGTCGAACACCGGGGAGCTGTTTTTT
TRBV9	many	NA	TRBJ2-5	CASSVQETQYF	TGTGCCAGCAGCGTACAAGAGACCCAGTACTTC
TRBV15	NA	NA	TRBJ1-6	CATSRERARNSPLHF	TGTGCCACCAGCAGAGAAAGGGCTCGGAATTCACCCCTCCACTTT
TRBV20-1	NA	NA	TRBJ2-5	CSARVFRETARETQYF	TGCAGTGCTAGAGTATTCCGGGAGACGGCCCGCGAGACCCAGTACTTC
TRBV7-9	few	NA	TRBJ1-1	CASSLEAWTEAFF	TGTGCCAGCAGCTTAGAGGCCTGGACAGAAGCTTTCTTT
TRBV20-1	NA	NA	TRBJ2-1	CSVKRGSGYNEQFF	TGCAGTGTCAAAAGAGGTAGCGGATACAATGAGCAGTTCTTC
TRBV10-3	NA	TRBD1	TRBJ1-5	CASSRRGRRADQPQHF	TGTGCCAGCAGTAGGAGGGGGCGCAGGGCTGATCAGCCCCAGCATTTT
TRBV29-1	many	NA	TRBJ2-7	CSVATGTYYYEQYF	TGCAGCGTAGCGACCGGGACTTACTACTACGAGCAGTACTTC
TRBV4-3	NA	NA	TRBJ2-1	CASGTSPVSYNEQFF	TGCGCCAGCGGCACTTCGCCGGTGTCCTACAATGAGCAGTTCTTC
TRBV20-1	few	NA	TRBJ2-2	CSAPPRHAYTGELFF	TGCAGTGCTCCTCCCCGGCACGCTTACACCGGGGAGCTGTTTTTT
TRBV29-1	many	NA	TRBJ2-3	CSASRESTDTQYF	TGCAGCGCCTCTAGGGAAAGCACAGATACGCAGTATTTT
TRBV29-1	NA	NA	TRBJ1-3	CSVESGSGNTIYF	TGCAGCGTTGAGAGTGGCTCCGGAAACACCATATATTTT
TRBV10-1	NA	NA	TRBJ2-3	CASSAPSGETDTQYF	TGCGCCAGCAGTGCGCCGAGCGGTGAGACAGATACGCAGTATTTT
TRBV13	few	NA	TRBJ2-5	CASSSIRVGEETQYF	TGTGCCAGCAGCTCTATCAGGGTCGGGGAAGAGACCCAGTACTTC
TRBV20-1	many	TRBD1	TRBJ2-7	CSARSQGAHEQYF	TGCAGTGCTAGATCACAGGGGGCCCACGAGCAGTACTTC
TRBV9	many	TRBD1	TRBJ1-3	CASSLKDRGTGNTIYF	TGTGCCAGCAGCCTAAAGGACAGGGGCACTGGAAACACCATATATTTT
TRBV12-3/TRBV12-4	many	NA	TRBJ1-5	CASNRMGLGNQPQHF	TGTGCCAGCAACCGCATGGGTCTTGGCAATCAGCCCCAGCATTTT
TRBV20-1	NA	TRBD1	TRBJ2-1	CSARRGGGYNEQFF	TGCAGTGCGAGGAGAGGGGGCGGCTACAATGAGCAGTTCTTC
TRBV10-2	few	TRBD1	TRBJ1-6	CASTGGTEALHF	TGCGCCAGCACAGGGGGTACTGAAGCCCTCCACTTT
TRBV29-1	NA	NA	TRBJ1-1	CSVGHKMRNTEAFF	TGCAGCGTTGGGCACAAAATGAGGAACACTGAAGCTTTCTTT
TRBV19	NA	NA	TRBJ1-5	CAGSMVFSWDQPQHF	TGTGCCGGTAGTATGGTCTTTTCTTGGGATCAGCCCCAGCATTTT
TRBV29-1	NA	TRBD2	TRBJ2-7	CSVSLGRDGAGKEQYF	TGCAGCGTGTCCTTGGGGAGGGACGGCGCGGGAAAGGAGCAGTACTTC
TRBV7-9	many	NA	TRBJ1-5	CASSLGTLTQPQHF	TGTGCCAGCAGCCTCGGGACTCTAACTCAGCCCCAGCATTTT
TRBV19	many	TRBD1	TRBJ1-2	CASSIGDRGGGYTF	TGTGCCAGTAGTATCGGGGACAGGGGAGGTGGCTACACCTTC
TRBV10-3	many	TRBD2	TRBJ2-3	CAITGTTTDTQYF	TGTGCCATCACTGGGACTACCACAGATACGCAGTATTTT
TRBV19	many	NA	TRBJ1-3	CANCGGSLSGNTIYF	TGTGCCAACTGCGGGGGATCCCTCTCTGGAAACACCATATATTTT
TRBV29-1	many	NA	TRBJ2-1	CSAGGGRGNEQFF	TGCAGCGCTGGGGGCGGGCGTGGGAATGAGCAGTTCTTC
TRBV7-2	many	NA	TRBJ2-7	CASSQDYEQYF	TGTGCCAGCAGCCAGGACTACGAGCAGTACTTC
TRBV10-3	many	NA	TRBJ1-1	CAISESNREGTEAFF	TGTGCCATCAGTGAGTCGAACAGGGAGGGGACTGAAGCTTTCTTT
TRBV15	NA	NA	TRBJ2-5	CATSSPRVGKETQYF	TGTGCCACCAGCAGCCCCCGGGTGGGCAAAGAGACCCAGTACTTC
TRBV19	NA	NA	TRBJ2-3	CASSPPPRLDADTQYF	TGTGCCAGCAGTCCACCCCCGCGACTAGACGCAGATACGCAGTATTTT
TRBV29-1	NA	TRBD2	TRBJ2-1	CSVRTSSSPHEQFF	TGCAGCGTCCGGACTAGTTCATCCCCACATGAGCAGTTCTTC
TRBV10-3	NA	NA	TRBJ1-4	CAIREQGGTNEKLFF	TGTGCCATCAGGGAACAGGGAGGCACTAATGAAAAACTGTTTTTT
TRBV25-1	NA	TRBD1	TRBJ1-1	CASYSIRGGYTEAFF	TGTGCCAGTTACTCGATCAGGGGGGGTTACACTGAAGCTTTCTTT
TRBV2	NA	NA	TRBJ2-3	CASSSWGSSTDTQYF	TGTGCCAGCAGTTCTTGGGGGTCAAGCACAGATACGCAGTATTTT
TRBV6-1	once	NA	TRBJ1-6	CASSEGNNPPLHF	TGTGCCAGCAGTGAAGGGAATAATCCACCCCTCCACTTT
TRBV20-1	few	NA	TRBJ1-6	CSAQGRSSYNSPLHF	TGCAGTGCCCAAGGCAGGAGCTCCTATAATTCACCCCTCCACTTT
TRBV4-2	few	NA	TRBJ2-7	CASSQESGFRGNEQYF	TGTGCCAGCAGCCAGGAGTCCGGTTTTAGGGGCAACGAGCAGTACTTC
TRBV10-3	many	NA	TRBJ2-3	CAISEHSTSTDTQYF	TGTGCCATCAGTGAACATTCGACTAGCACAGATACGCAGTATTTT
TRBV11-1	NA	TRBD1	TRBJ2-1	CASSLGRQGKEQFF	TGTGCCAGCAGCTTAGGGCGACAGGGCAAGGAGCAGTTCTTC
TRBV11-2	many	TRBD2	TRBJ2-7	CASSLIAGGPEEQYF	TGTGCCAGCAGCTTAATAGCGGGAGGGCCTGAAGAGCAGTACTTC
TRBV5-6	once	NA	TRBJ1-3	CASSFGMVGGRAGNTIYF	TGTGCCAGCAGCTTTGGGATGGTAGGAGGAAGGGCTGGAAACACCATATATTTT
TRBV5-1	few	TRBD1	TRBJ1-1	CASSTAGTGGEAFF	TGCGCCAGCAGCACCGCCGGGACAGGTGGTGAAGCTTTCTTT
TRBV5-6	NA	NA	TRBJ1-5	CASSLARGIGNQPQHF	TGTGCCAGCAGCTTGGCGAGGGGGATTGGGAATCAGCCCCAGCATTTT
TRBV6-1	NA	TRBD1	TRBJ1-3	CASSQLTGGAGNTIYF	TGTGCCAGCAGCCAACTCACAGGGGGCGCCGGAAACACCATATATTTT
TRBV20-1	many	NA	TRBJ1-5	CSARWGFGSNQPQHF	TGCAGTGCTAGATGGGGCTTCGGGAGCAATCAGCCCCAGCATTTT
TRBV30	NA	NA	TRBJ1-2	CAWSYGQTNYGYTF	TGTGCCTGGAGTTACGGACAGACTAACTATGGCTACACCTTC
TRBV2	many	NA	TRBJ1-5	CASSELQGSDQPQHF	TGTGCCAGCAGTGAGTTACAGGGAAGCGATCAGCCCCAGCATTTT
TRBV24-1	NA	TRBD1	TRBJ2-5	CATRSGGDRGLAETQYF	TGTGCCACCAGATCCGGGGGGGACAGGGGGTTGGCAGAGACCCAGTACTTC
TRBV7-9	many	TRBD1	TRBJ2-7	CASSKDRVLTYEQYF	TGTGCCAGCAGCAAGGACAGGGTACTCACCTACGAGCAGTACTTC
TRBV12-3/TRBV12-4	NA	TRBD2	TRBJ2-3	CASSRGLAGLSTDTQYF	TGTGCCAGCAGTAGAGGACTAGCGGGCCTTAGCACAGATACGCAGTATTTT
TRBV10-3	NA	TRBD2	TRBJ2-1	CAISESGGVAGGRQFF	TGTGCCATCAGTGAGTCAGGTGGGGTAGCGGGGGGCCGACAGTTCTTC
TRBV19	NA	TRBD2	TRBJ2-1	CASVGLAGLYNEQFF	TGTGCCAGTGTTGGGCTAGCGGGGCTCTACAATGAGCAGTTCTTC
TRBV29-1	many	NA	TRBJ2-6	CSVEVGANVLTF	TGCAGCGTTGAAGTCGGGGCCAACGTCCTGACTTTC